Following are 4 T cell receptor beta chains from one sample sequenced in a study of blood T cell repertoires in COVID-19. Using immunoSEQ multiplex PCR, the repertoire was profiled, and TCRdb retains in-frame clones only, with some absent. There are over 250,000 clones in the sample; roughly 90% occur only once, and around 8.9% lies in the top ten. The source material was PBMCs or T cells enriched from blood (not recorded which). These receptors were obtained from a woman under 30 who had recovered from COVID-19.

The chain carries TRBV3-1 (or the pseudogene TRBV3-2) and TRBJ2-1; 10 bases are shared with TRBD1. Germline V CDR1 and CDR2: LGHDT, YNNKEL (reference sequence). This CDR3 has 15 residues. With V trimmed by 1 base and J by 7 bases, 4 bases remained unmatched. CDR3 sequence reads: CASSQGQGALNEQFF. The DNA of the CDR3 is TGTGCCAGCAGCCAAGGACAGGGGGCGCTTAATGAGCAGTTCTTC.

The V and J genes are TRBV5-1 and TRBJ2-1, with 11 positions matching TRBD2. Germline V gene sequence: CDR1 SGHRS, CDR2 YFSETQ. The CDR3 is 18 residues long. The V and J ends lost 4 bases and 1 base, in that order; junction bases with no gene match: 10. The CDR3 region has the DNA TGCGCCAGCAGCCTTTACCTGACTAGCGGGAATTCCTACAATGAGCAGTTCTTC. It codes for CASSLYLTSGNSYNEQFF. Looking up the rest from reference TRBV5-1 and TRBJ2-1 gives the full variable domain: KAGVTQTPRYLIKTRGQQVTLSCSPISGHRSVSWYQQTPGQGLQFLFEYFSETQRNKGNFPGRFSGRQFSNSRSEMNVSTLELGDSALYLCASSLYLTSGNSYNEQFFGPGTRLTVL.

This clone was detected only a few times. The chain carries TRBV6-4 and TRBJ2-2, with D unresolved. Germline V gene lookup returns CDR1 MRHNA and CDR2 SNTAGT. The V and J ends lost 2 bases and 5 bases respectively, with 9 bases between them. The CDR3 runs 14 residues. CDR3 nucleotide sequence: TGTGCCAGCAGTGACACCCCCGGGACCGGGGAGCTGTTTTTT. Protein product: CASSDTPGTGELFF.

The CDR3 is CASSDRASGNTIYF. CDR3 bases: TGTGCCAGCAGTGACAGGGCTTCTGGAAACACCATATATTTT. The chain is built from TRBV3-1 (or the pseudogene TRBV3-2) and TRBJ1-3; 7 positions match TRBD1. The CDR3 contains 14 residues. Germline V CDR1 and CDR2: LGHDT, YNNKEL (reference sequence). The trim removed 6 bases at V and 1 base at J, leaving 3 bases unmatched.